Each of the 6 T cell receptor beta chains below was sequenced from the same sample in a study of regulatory T cells in long-lasting Graves disease. Indicated time point: newly diagnosed GD, antithyroid drugs for less than 3 months. With RNA extracted from PBMCs as input, the TCR library was made. Building the TCR beta libraries relied on iRepertoire HTBI primers, and CDR3 regions underwent Arm-PCR. One entry per CDR3 protein, called by TCRdb with MiXCR from the multiplex PCR reads. The repertoire includes about 400,000 distinct CDR3 sequences, 15% to 17% of them detected once, and about 24% sits in the top ten. The source material was peripheral blood mononuclear cells (PBMCs), sampled at new diagnosis, from a patient treated with antithyroid drugs. The receptors stem from a female donor with Graves disease.

The chain uses TRBV28 and TRBJ1-2; the D is unclear. Trimming took off 7 bases at V and 3 bases at J, with 12 bases between the two ends. In germline, CDR1 is MDHEN, CDR2 SYDVKM. The CDR3 is made up of 13 amino acids. CDR3 sequence (DNA): TGTGCCAGCACTACTATGGGATACTATGGCTACACCTTC. Its translation: CASTTMGYYGYTF.

This clonotype was observed many times. The chain carries TRBV4-3 and TRBJ2-1; 9 bases line up with TRBD2. The CDR3 length is 15 residues. Germline V gene data show CDR1 as LGHNA and CDR2 as YSLEER. V dropped 2 bases and J dropped 6; count of bases not matched to a gene: 5. CDR3 nucleotide sequence: TGCGCCAGCAGCCAACTCGGGACTAGCTCCAATGAGCAGTTCTTC. Protein product: CASSQLGTSSNEQFF.

This clonotype was counted ten times or more. The rearrangement joins TRBV12-3 or TRBV12-4 to TRBJ2-1; no reliable D call. The CDR3 spans 13 residues. V was pared by 7 bases and J by 8 bases, with 15 bases between. CDR3 loop: CASTDPYHDEQFF. In DNA form, the CDR3 reads TGTGCCAGCACCGACCCCTATCACGATGAGCAGTTCTTC.

This clonotype was counted many times. J is TRBJ2-7 and V is TRBV28, with 8 bases that match TRBD2. Trimming removed 2 bases from V and 3 bases from J; junction bases left unmatched: 18. The CDR3 runs 19 residues. Germline V gene sequence: CDR1 MDHEN, CDR2 SYDVKM. The CDR3 loop reads CASSLRTSGPSPELYEQYF. As DNA, the CDR3 is TGTGCCAGCAGTTTAAGAACTAGCGGTCCCAGCCCAGAGCTCTACGAGCAGTACTTC.

This clonotype was seen only a few times. This chain uses TRBV7-9 with TRBJ2-1; D unclear. Germline-derived CDR1 and CDR2 are SEHNR and FQNEAQ (reference sequence). V gave up 3 bases and J gave up 2 bases, with 11 bases separating them. The CDR3 covers 15 residues. CDR3 loop: CASSFRWGTYNEQFF. The CDR3 DNA reads TGTGCCAGCAGCTTTCGTTGGGGTACCTACAATGAGCAGTTCTTC.

This clonotype was seen more than once but under ten times. This may come from a read error, since a much larger clone is one base off. The chain's CDR3 is CASHKGGGEAFF. Here the CDR3 DNA reads TGTGCCAGTCACAAGGGAGGGGGTGAAGCTTTCTTT. This chain links TRBV6-4 with TRBJ1-1; D is perhaps TRBD1 (6 bases). The V gene's germline CDR1 is MRHNA and CDR2 SNTAGT. Trimming stripped 9 bases from V and 7 bases from J, with 15 bases between. This CDR3 spans 12 amino acids.